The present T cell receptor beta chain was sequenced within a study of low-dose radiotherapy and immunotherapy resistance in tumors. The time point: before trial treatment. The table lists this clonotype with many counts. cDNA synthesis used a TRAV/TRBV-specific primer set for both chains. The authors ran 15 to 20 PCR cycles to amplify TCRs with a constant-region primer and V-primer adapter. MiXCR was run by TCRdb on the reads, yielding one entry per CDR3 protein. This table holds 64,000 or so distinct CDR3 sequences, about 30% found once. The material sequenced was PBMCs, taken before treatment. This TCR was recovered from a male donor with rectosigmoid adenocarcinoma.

CDR3 loop: CASNGLTQGGLNQPQHF. The DNA of the CDR3 is TGTGCCAGCAACGGTCTTACCCAAGGGGGGTTAAATCAGCCCCAGCATTTT. The V call is TRBV6-2 or TRBV6-3, the J call TRBJ1-5; weak D call: TRBD1 (6 bases). Germline V gives CDR1 MNHEY, CDR2 SVGEGT. Trimming took 7 bases from V and 4 from J, leaving 23 bases between them. The CDR3 length is 17 residues.